This section outlines one T cell receptor (beta chain) sequence together with its context. What it recognizes is unknown. The CDR3 has 17 residues. Trimming stripped 0 bases from V and 2 bases from J, with 16 bases between. Germline-derived CDR1 and CDR2 are LGHNA and YNFKEQ. The data originate from a study of shared clonotypes between healthy human individuals. Whole-study results and caveats: Clonotypes that were shared across a handful of donors made up around 4.6% of naive CD4 clonotypes.

Cells designated naive CD8 were CD45RO-negative and were positively selected for CCR7, with terminally differentiated effector memory CD45RA+ cells excluded. Sorted-subset replicate PCR reactions were performed with around 200 ng DNA, corresponding to 30,000 to 35,000 T cell genomes. Assay used: immunoSEQ multiplex PCR; TCRdb lists only in-frame clones, some missing. The profile shows a few hundred thousand clones, nearly 97% of them singletons. Material for sequencing was naive CD8+ T cells sorted from blood. The V call is TRBV4-2, the J call TRBJ2-5; the D gene is possibly TRBD2 (5 bases). The sequence was collected from a woman aged 30 to 39 in good health. The CDR3 spells CASSQEARAVRQETQYF. The CDR3 nucleotides read TGTGCCAGCAGCCAAGAGGCTCGAGCGGTCAGACAAGAGACCCAGTACTTC.